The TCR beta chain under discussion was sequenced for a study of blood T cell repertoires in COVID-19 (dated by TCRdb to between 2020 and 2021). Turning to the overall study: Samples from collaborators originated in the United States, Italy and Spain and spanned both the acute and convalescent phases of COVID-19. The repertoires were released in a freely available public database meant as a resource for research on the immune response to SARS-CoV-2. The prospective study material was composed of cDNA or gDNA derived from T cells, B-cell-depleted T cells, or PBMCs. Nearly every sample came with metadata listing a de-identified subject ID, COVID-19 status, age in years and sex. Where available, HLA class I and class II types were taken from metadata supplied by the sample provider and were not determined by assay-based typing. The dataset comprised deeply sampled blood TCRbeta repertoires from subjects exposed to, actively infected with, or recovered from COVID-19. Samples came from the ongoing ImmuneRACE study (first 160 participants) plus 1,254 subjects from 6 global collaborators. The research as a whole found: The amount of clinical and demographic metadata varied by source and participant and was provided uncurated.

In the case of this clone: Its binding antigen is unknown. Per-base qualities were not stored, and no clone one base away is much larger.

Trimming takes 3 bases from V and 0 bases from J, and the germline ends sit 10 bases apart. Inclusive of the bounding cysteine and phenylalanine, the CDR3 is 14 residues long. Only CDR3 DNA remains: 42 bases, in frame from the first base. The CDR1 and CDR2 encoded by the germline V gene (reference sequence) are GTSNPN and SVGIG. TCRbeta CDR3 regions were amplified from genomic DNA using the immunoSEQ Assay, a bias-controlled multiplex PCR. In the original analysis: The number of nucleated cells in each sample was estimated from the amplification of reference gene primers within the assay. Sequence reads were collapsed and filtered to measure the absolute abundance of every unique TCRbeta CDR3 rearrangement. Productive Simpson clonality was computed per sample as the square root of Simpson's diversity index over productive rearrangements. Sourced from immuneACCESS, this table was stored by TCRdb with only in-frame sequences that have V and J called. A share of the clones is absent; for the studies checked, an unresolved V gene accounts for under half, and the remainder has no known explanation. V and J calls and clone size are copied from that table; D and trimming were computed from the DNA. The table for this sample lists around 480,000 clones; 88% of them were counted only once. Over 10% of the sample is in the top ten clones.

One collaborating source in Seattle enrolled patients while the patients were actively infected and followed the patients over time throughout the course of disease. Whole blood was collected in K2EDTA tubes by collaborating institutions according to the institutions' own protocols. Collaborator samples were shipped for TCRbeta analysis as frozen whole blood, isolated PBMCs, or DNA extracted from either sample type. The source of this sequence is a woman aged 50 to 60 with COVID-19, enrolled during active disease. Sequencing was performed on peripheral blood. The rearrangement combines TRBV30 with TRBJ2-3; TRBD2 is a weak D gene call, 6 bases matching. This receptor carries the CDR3 CAWSGGSSTDTQYF. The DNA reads TGTGCCTGGAGCGGGGGTTCGAGCACAGATACGCAGTATTTT.